This TCR beta chain emerged from a study of cytomegalovirus exposure and HLA in healthy donors. The CDR3 totals 16 residues. With 0 bases removed from V and 0 bases from J, the gap between germline ends came to 12 bases. Germline loops: CDR1 KGHSH, CDR2 LQKENI. About this clone: Antigen unknown.

Whole-study results and caveats: Reports described diagnosis of cytomegalovirus status by the classifier as highly specific and sensitive.

Using immunoSEQ multiplex PCR, the repertoire was profiled, and TCRdb retains in-frame clones only, with some absent. The sample includes 200,000 to 300,000 clones, 90% of them seen just once. This receptor was identified in a woman aged 30 to 39 in good health and CMV-seronegative. This rearrangement joins TRBV18 to TRBJ2-7, with D possibly being TRBD2 (6 bases). Source material: PBMCs. The CDR3 protein is CASSPPYGGFSYEQYF. Written as DNA, the CDR3 is TGTGCCAGCTCACCACCGTATGGGGGGTTCTCCTACGAGCAGTACTTC.